What follows are 22 T cell receptor beta chains derived from one specimen sequenced in a study of T cell responses to AZD1222 COVID-19 vaccine. Sequencing was performed with immunoSEQ multiplex PCR; in TCRdb, only in-frame clones are kept and a portion is missing. The table has more than 100,000 clones, more than 85% seen once; the top ten hold about 5%. This sample comprised peripheral blood, obtained 28 days after the second AZD1222 dose. These receptors came from an adult who received the AZD1222 COVID-19 vaccine.

The chain is built from TRBV11-2 and TRBJ2-7; TRBD2 might be the D (5 bases). With 5 bases removed from V and 2 bases from J, the gap between germline ends came to 13 bases. The CDR3 covers 14 residues. From germline, CDR1 is SGHAT and CDR2 FQNNGV. This CDR3 reads CASSPGFSPYEQYF. The CDR3 nucleotides read TGTGCCAGCAGCCCGGGATTCTCTCCCTACGAGCAGTACTTC.

The chain links TRBV27 to TRBJ2-7; D is ambiguous. Trimming took 0 bases from V and 4 from J, leaving 10 bases between them. The CDR3 sequence is 14 residues long. Germline-derived CDR1 and CDR2 are MNHEY and SMNVEV (reference sequence). The CDR3 loop reads CASSLSLVGYEQYF. The CDR3 DNA follows: TGTGCCAGCAGTTTATCGCTAGTCGGGTACGAGCAGTACTTC.

The gene calls are TRBV7-9 and TRBJ2-7; no clear D gene. Germline V gives CDR1 SEHNR, CDR2 FQNEAQ (reference sequence). V was trimmed by 6 bases and J by 4 bases, leaving 10 bases between them. The CDR3 length is 12 residues. CDR3 bases: TGTGCCAGCAGTCAGGATTTATACGAGCAGTACTTC. Translating gives CASSQDLYEQYF.

The chain joins TRBV7-2 to TRBJ2-3, with D tentatively TRBD2 (6 bases). With 2 bases removed from V and 1 base from J, the gap between germline ends came to 13 bases. This CDR3 has 16 amino acids. The V gene's germline CDR1 is SGHTA and CDR2 FQGNSA. CDR3 amino acids: CASSLRPGDGTDTQYF. CDR3 coding DNA: TGTGCCAGCAGCTTAAGGCCGGGAGATGGCACAGATACGCAGTATTTT.

The V and J genes are TRBV2 and TRBJ1-5; D not resolved. The germline V gene encodes CDR1 SNHLY and CDR2 FYNNEI. The CDR3 loop spans 13 amino acids. Trimming stripped 5 bases from V and 5 bases from J, with 10 bases between. The CDR3: CASSRRWDQPQHF. For the CDR3, the DNA is TGTGCCAGCAGTCGCCGTTGGGATCAGCCCCAGCATTTT. Variable domain in full (rest from reference TRBV2 and TRBJ1-5): EPEVTQTPSHQVTQMGQEVILRCVPISNHLYFYWYRQILGQKVEFLVSFYNNEISEKSEIFDDQFSVERPDGSNFTLKIRSTKLEDSAMYFCASSRRWDQPQHFGDGTRLSIL.

The J gene is TRBJ2-7, the V gene TRBV6-6; TRBD1 might be the D (6 bases). The CDR3 totals 13 residues. Germline V CDR1 and CDR2: MNHNY, SVGAGI (reference sequence). V was clipped by 5 bases and J by 2 bases, with 10 bases between them. CDR3 loop: CASSRDTTYEQYF. CDR3 in DNA: TGTGCCAGCAGTCGGGACACGACCTACGAGCAGTACTTC.

This clone has a handful of counts. The chain links TRBV4-1 to TRBJ1-5, with TRBD1 identical over 9 bases. Per germline, CDR1 MGHRA and CDR2 YSYEKL. There are 18 residues in the CDR3. V shed 0 bases and J 5 bases; nucleotides not matched to a gene: 11. The CDR3 sequence: CASSQDVPGTGNHQPQHF. Written as DNA, the CDR3 is TGCGCCAGCAGCCAAGATGTGCCCGGGACAGGGAATCATCAGCCCCAGCATTTT.

The CDR3 here is CASSMGQGNTEAFF. CDR3 DNA sequence: TGTGCCAGTAGTATGGGACAGGGGAACACTGAAGCTTTCTTT. The rearrangement joins TRBV19 to TRBJ1-1, with 9 bases that match TRBD1. Germline CDR1 and CDR2: LNHDA and SQIVND (reference sequence). This CDR3 has 14 residues. Trimming took 3 bases from V and 1 from J; bases not matched to a gene: 0.

CDR3 region: CASSPADRVITEAFF. CDR3 sequence (DNA): TGTGCCAGCAGCCCCGCCGACAGGGTCATCACTGAAGCTTTCTTT. The rearrangement joins TRBV7-9 to TRBJ1-1, with 7 bases aligning to TRBD1. The V gene end was trimmed by 5 bases and the J gene end by 4 bases; junction bases not matched to a gene: 10. This CDR3 is built from 15 residues. Germline-derived CDR1 and CDR2 are SEHNR and FQNEAQ (reference sequence).

The DNA of the CDR3 is TGTGCCAGCAGTAGACAGGGGGCTTTCTTT. It is translated as CASSRQGAFF. The chain links TRBV6-5 to TRBJ1-1, with 8 bases identical to TRBD1. Germline CDR1 is MNHEY and CDR2 is SVGAGI. Trimming removed 5 bases from V and 11 bases from J; junction bases left unmatched: 1. CDR3 size: 10 residues.

The chain couples TRBV2 to TRBJ1-6, with D uncertain. This CDR3 has 14 amino acids. Germline values: CDR1 SNHLY, CDR2 FYNNEI. V lost 4 bases to trimming and J lost 9 bases, with 13 bases between them. In DNA form, the CDR3 reads TGTGCCAGCAGTGTATATGCCGAAAGTTCACCCCTCCACTTT. Protein: CASSVYAESSPLHF.

The chain carries TRBV2 and TRBJ1-2; 7 bases are shared with TRBD1. The CDR3 extends over 13 amino acids. Germline-derived CDR1 and CDR2 are SNHLY and FYNNEI. The V segment lost 3 bases and the J segment 7 bases; nucleotides outside the gene matches: 5. CDR3 amino acids: CASSDQGVAGYTF. The CDR3 region has the DNA TGTGCCAGCAGTGACCAGGGGGTCGCTGGCTACACCTTC.

CDR3 residues: CASNGLAGVTDTQYF. CDR3 sequence (DNA): TGTGCCAGCAATGGGCTAGCGGGGGTCACAGATACGCAGTATTTT. This chain joins TRBV9 and TRBJ2-3, with 10 bases matching TRBD2. Looked up from germline, CDR1 is SGDLS and CDR2 is YYNGEE. V gave up 6 bases and J gave up 2 bases; unmatched junction bases: 6. This CDR3 has 15 amino acids.

The genes are TRBV10-3 and TRBJ1-2; D gene unclear. This CDR3 comprises 12 residues. Trimming stripped 3 bases from V and 5 bases from J, with 7 bases between. CDR1 is ENHRY, CDR2 SYGVKD, per germline. CDR3 sequence reads: CAISEERYGYTF. In DNA, the CDR3 is TGTGCCATCAGTGAAGAAAGGTATGGCTACACCTTC.

This clone was seen more than once but under ten times. The rearrangement uses TRBV6-7 and TRBJ1-5; TRBD1 might be the D (6 bases). TRBV6-7 is classed as an ORF, of uncertain function. The CDR3 extends over 18 amino acids. Trimming removed 5 bases at V and 5 bases at J, with 25 bases between. CDR3 protein: CASSQRGQGFGQDQPQHF. CDR3 nucleotide sequence: TGTGCCAGCAGTCAACGGGGGCAAGGTTTCGGTCAAGATCAGCCCCAGCATTTT.

This clone has just one count. The rearrangement joins TRBV6-5 to TRBJ2-1; D perhaps matches TRBD1 (5 bases). Germline CDR1 is MNHEY and CDR2 is SVGAGI. This CDR3 is built from 16 residues. V was cut by 0 bases and J by 8 bases, with 17 bases left in between. CDR3 sequence reads: CASSYSINQGIHEQFF. Here the CDR3 DNA reads TGTGCCAGCAGTTACTCGATCAATCAGGGTATCCATGAGCAGTTCTTC.

The chain recombines TRBV10-3 with TRBJ2-1; TRBD1 agrees at 7 bases. V dropped 5 bases and J dropped 7; count of bases not matched to a gene: 14. The CDR3 has 16 amino acids. Germline V gene data show CDR1 as ENHRY and CDR2 as SYGVKD. This CDR3 is CAISPSGTVGLNEQFF. The CDR3 nucleotides are TGTGCCATCAGTCCTTCCGGGACAGTTGGGTTGAATGAGCAGTTCTTC.

The chain uses TRBV5-1 and TRBJ1-1; D gene uncertain. The V and J ends lost 4 bases and 6 bases respectively, with 19 bases between them. This CDR3 contains 15 residues. Germline values: CDR1 SGHRS, CDR2 YFSETQ. CDR3 coding DNA: TGCGCCAGCAGCCCCGACACCCCTTCGATGGCTGAAGCTTTCTTT. Protein product: CASSPDTPSMAEAFF. Based on the CDR3 plus reference TRBV5-1 and TRBJ1-1, the full variable domain is KAGVTQTPRYLIKTRGQQVTLSCSPISGHRSVSWYQQTPGQGLQFLFEYFSETQRNKGNFPGRFSGRQFSNSRSEMNVSTLELGDSALYLCASSPDTPSMAEAFFGQGTRLTVV.

V usage is TRBV7-9 and J usage is TRBJ1-6; tentatively, D is TRBD1 (5 bases). The CDR3 length is 13 residues. Trimming removed 1 base at V and 15 bases at J, with 13 bases between. Per germline, CDR1 SEHNR and CDR2 FQNEAQ (reference sequence). The CDR3: CASSLEGAPDLHF. CDR3 DNA sequence: TGTGCCAGCAGCTTAGAAGGGGCACCTGACCTCCACTTT.

The chain recombines TRBV7-2 with TRBJ2-1; 9 nucleotides align to TRBD2. J was trimmed by 1 base and V by 2 bases; bases with no gene match: 12. CDR1 SGHTA and CDR2 FQGNSA come from the germline V gene. The CDR3 has 19 residues. CDR3 in DNA: TGTGCCAGCAGCTTACCGAAGGTAGCTAGCGGGGATTCCTACAATGAGCAGTTCTTC. Its protein product is CASSLPKVASGDSYNEQFF.

CDR3 in amino acids: CTSSHRTSGASTDTQYF. The CDR3 DNA is TGCACCAGCAGCCACCGGACTAGCGGGGCTAGCACAGATACGCAGTATTTT. This chain links TRBV1 with TRBJ2-3; the table gives TRBD2 as D, unverified against the DNA. TRBV1 is noted as a pseudogene. The CDR3 extends over 17 amino acids.

The chain employs TRBV11-2 and TRBJ2-7, with 7 nucleotides matching TRBD2. This CDR3 region has 17 residues. The V and J ends lost 3 bases and 6 bases, in that order; junction bases with no gene match: 17. The V gene's germline CDR1 is SGHAT and CDR2 FQNNGV. The CDR3 sequence is CASSLTRLAREGGEQYF. DNA for the CDR3: TGTGCCAGCAGCTTGACCAGACTAGCAAGGGAAGGTGGCGAGCAGTACTTC.